This T cell receptor beta chain emerged from a study of T cell responses to AZD1222 COVID-19 vaccine. Study-wide results and caveats: Rises in breadth and depth of Spike-specific TCRs came after two AZD1222 doses.

Profiling relied on immunoSEQ multiplex PCR, and the TCRdb table lists in-frame clones only, not all of them. This sample has over 100,000 clones; around 94% occur once, and the top ten carry roughly 6.6%. CDR1 is MNHNS and CDR2 is SASEGT in the germline V gene. Deletions cut 2 bases from V and 2 bases from J, with 12 bases between. The CDR3 covers 15 residues. Of note for this clone: The antigen is not known.

The sample in question was peripheral blood, obtained on day 0 of AZD1222 vaccination. J is TRBJ1-1 and V is TRBV6-1, with D possibly matching TRBD1 (6 bases). This clonotype originated in an adult in good health. CDR3 in DNA: TGTGCCAGCAGTGAATTCCAGGGGATCAACACTGAAGCTTTCTTT. Protein sequence: CASSEFQGINTEAFF.